The 28 T cell receptor beta chains below come from one sample, sequenced in a study of regulatory and conventional T cells in RAG deficiency. Produced via immunoSEQ multiplex PCR; TCRdb's table is partial and in-frame only. Seen here are roughly 32,000 clones, approximately 96% observed once, and the top ten hold 0.35% to 0.4%. The sorted conventional CD4+ T cells were CD25-low and CD127-high, with genomic DNA sequenced. These data also formed part of another study, on regulatory T cells. From that second work: Amplification used 52 TRBV primers and 13 TRBJ primers.

The sequencing sample was made of CD25- CD4+ T cells sorted from blood. The receptors originated from a human donor in good health.

The table lists this clone with a count of one. The chain is built from TRBV18 and TRBJ2-2; 8 nucleotides match TRBD1. There are 17 residues in the CDR3. CDR1 is KGHSH, CDR2 LQKENI, per germline. V trimming: 1 base; J trimming: 3 bases; junction bases outside the gene matches: 7. The CDR3 reads CASSPLQTGVDTGELFF. CDR3 sequence (DNA): TGTGCCAGCTCACCACTCCAGACAGGGGTGGACACCGGGGAGCTGTTTTTT.

The CDR3 reads CSVVTESSGTQYF. In DNA, the CDR3 is TGCAGCGTTGTAACAGAGTCATCAGGTACGCAGTATTTT. This chain links TRBV29-1 with TRBJ2-3; unclear D gene. Germline loops: CDR1 SQVTM, CDR2 ANQGSEA. Trimming took 4 bases from V and 8 from J, leaving 16 bases between them. The CDR3 extends over 13 amino acids.

To note about this clone: One end of the junction fails to match germline, which may point to a read error. The chain recombines TRBV7-7 with TRBJ2-6, with 8 bases matching TRBD2. Germline lookup yields CDR1 SSHAT and CDR2 FNYEAQ (reference sequence). The CDR3 consists of 15 residues. CDR3: CASSPGGAGANVLTF. The CDR3 DNA reads TGTGCTAGCAGCCCGGGGGGGGCTGGGGCCAACGTCCTGACTTTC.

J is TRBJ1-1 and V is TRBV11-2; a possible D gene is TRBD1 (6 bases). Looked up from germline, CDR1 is SGHAT and CDR2 is FQNNGV. Trimming took 1 base from V and 2 from J, leaving 17 bases between them. There are 17 residues in the CDR3. The CDR3 sequence is CASSLAAKLGANTEAFF. Here the CDR3 DNA reads TGTGCCAGCAGCTTAGCGGCTAAGTTGGGGGCCAACACTGAAGCTTTCTTT.

The genes are TRBV5-4 and TRBJ2-7; 8 positions agree with TRBD2. CDR3 length equals 14 residues. CDR1 and CDR2 (germline): SGHNT, YYREEE (reference sequence). The V segment lost 2 bases and the J segment 9 bases; nucleotides outside the gene matches: 10. CDR3 loop: CASSLSGGPGGQYF. The CDR3 nucleotides are TGTGCCAGCAGCTTAAGCGGGGGTCCCGGTGGGCAGTACTTC. Drawing the rest from reference TRBV5-4 and TRBJ2-7, the complete variable domain is ETGVTQSPTHLIKTRGQQVTLRCSSQSGHNTVSWYQQALGQGPQFIFQYYREEENGRGNFPPRFSGLQFPNYSSELNVNALELDDSALYLCASSLSGGPGGQYFGPGTRLTVT.

This CDR3 reads CASTPRTSGNYNEQFF. The CDR3 nucleotides read TGTGCCAGCACCCCCAGGACTAGCGGAAACTACAATGAGCAGTTCTTC. The chain joins TRBV9 to TRBJ2-1; 10 bases are shared with TRBD2. The trim removed 6 bases at V and 3 bases at J, leaving 9 bases unmatched. The germline gives CDR1 SGDLS, CDR2 YYNGEE. The CDR3 covers 16 residues. The entire variable domain, with the rest obtained from reference TRBV9 and TRBJ2-1, is as follows: DSGVTQTPKHLITATGQRVTLRCSPRSGDLSVYWYQQSLDQGLQFLIQYYNGEERAKGNILERFSAQQFPDLHSELNLSSLELGDSALYFCASTPRTSGNYNEQFFGPGTRLTVL.

This clone has just one count. This sequence joins TRBV4-1 and TRBJ2-5, with a tentative D call TRBD1 (5 bases). Trimming removed 4 bases from V and 3 bases from J, with 15 bases in between. This CDR3 has 15 amino acids. Germline V gene sequence: CDR1 MGHRA, CDR2 YSYEKL. CDR3 nucleotide sequence: TGCGCCAGCAGCCTGAGCTCCCAGGGAAAAGAGACCCAGTACTTC. It is translated as CASSLSSQGKETQYF.

V usage is TRBV7-2 and J usage is TRBJ1-4; unclear D gene. CDR3 length: 15 amino acids. Trimming stripped 3 bases from V and 7 bases from J, with 15 bases between. CDR1 and CDR2 from the germline V gene are SGHTA and FQGNSA. CDR3 region: CASSLGLIFGEKLFF. In DNA, the CDR3 is TGTGCCAGCAGCTTGGGCCTGATTTTTGGTGAAAAACTGTTTTTT.

CDR3 protein: CASSSRDRGGDTQYF. The CDR3 nucleotides are TGTGCCAGCAGCTCCCGGGACAGGGGAGGAGATACGCAGTATTTT. The rearrangement uses TRBV7-6 and TRBJ2-3, with 10 bases lining up with TRBD1. The V segment lost 4 bases and the J segment 5 bases; nucleotides outside the gene matches: 6. The CDR3 runs to 15 residues. Germline assignment: CDR1 SGHVS and CDR2 FNYEAQ.

The chain is built from TRBV2 and TRBJ1-1, with 8 bases matching TRBD1. The CDR3 consists of 13 residues. J gave up 1 base and V 9 bases, and 4 bases lay outside the gene matches. The germline V gene encodes CDR1 SNHLY and CDR2 FYNNEI. This CDR3 reads CASGTGGNTEAFF. The CDR3 bases are TGTGCCAGTGGAACAGGGGGGAACACTGAAGCTTTCTTT.

The chain recombines TRBV5-1 with TRBJ1-1; 7 bases map to TRBD1. Per germline, CDR1 SGHRS and CDR2 YFSETQ. The V and J ends lost 2 bases and 12 bases, in that order; junction bases with no gene match: 13. The length of the CDR3 is 14 residues. The chain's CDR3 is CASSLWGQTIMPFF. DNA for the CDR3: TGCGCCAGCAGCTTATGGGGACAGACTATTATGCCTTTCTTT.

The chain links TRBV19 to TRBJ1-2, with 7 bases aligning to TRBD1. With V trimmed by 8 bases and J by 5 bases, 14 bases remained unmatched. The CDR3 spans 15 residues. Germline-derived CDR1 and CDR2 are LNHDA and SQIVND (reference sequence). Here the CDR3 reads CASGAGGLYRYGYTF. CDR3 DNA sequence: TGTGCCAGTGGGGCAGGGGGTTTATATCGTTATGGCTACACCTTC.

The chain couples TRBV6-1 to TRBJ2-3; 7 nucleotides match TRBD2. Germline CDR1 reads MNHNS; CDR2 reads SASEGT. V lost 6 bases and J lost 5; bases outside the gene matches: 8. This CDR3 comprises 14 residues. CDR3 nucleotides: TGTGCCAGCAGAGGCCGAGCGGGGAAAGATACGCAGTATTTT. Protein product: CASRGRAGKDTQYF.

V usage is TRBV5-1 and J usage is TRBJ1-3; 7 nucleotides match TRBD1. The V gene's germline CDR1 is SGHRS and CDR2 YFSETQ. The CDR3 is 15 amino acids. V lost 2 bases to trimming and J lost 2 bases; unmatched junction nucleotides: 4. The CDR3 coding sequence is TGCGCCAGCAGCTTCGATGGGACAGCTGGAAACACCATATATTTT. It codes for CASSFDGTAGNTIYF. Drawing the rest from reference TRBV5-1 and TRBJ1-3, the complete variable domain is KAGVTQTPRYLIKTRGQQVTLSCSPISGHRSVSWYQQTPGQGLQFLFEYFSETQRNKGNFPGRFSGRQFSNSRSEMNVSTLELGDSALYLCASSFDGTAGNTIYFGEGSWLTVV.

The chain joins TRBV5-1 to TRBJ1-6; possibly TRBD1 for D (6 bases). Germline V lookup: CDR1 SGHRS, CDR2 YFSETQ. The CDR3 runs 16 residues. V was shortened by 0 bases and J by 7 bases, with 14 bases between the two germline ends. The DNA of the CDR3 is TGCGCCAGCAGCTTGGGCGACAGGCAAGGCAATTCACCCCTCCACTTT. Translating it yields CASSLGDRQGNSPLHF.

V and J are TRBV30 and TRBJ1-5; TRBD1 matches 8 bases. The V and J ends lost 1 base and 6 bases, in that order; junction bases with no gene match: 2. This CDR3 has 13 amino acids. Germline V gene lookup returns CDR1 GTSNPN and CDR2 SVGIG (reference sequence). In DNA, the CDR3 is TGTGCCTGGAGTGAACAGGGGGGTCAGCCCCAGCATTTT. Its protein product is CAWSEQGGQPQHF.

The chain carries TRBV30 and TRBJ2-1; 8 nucleotides match TRBD2. This CDR3 is built from 13 residues. The trim removed 3 bases at V and 9 bases at J, leaving 7 bases unmatched. Germline CDR1 GTSNPN, CDR2 SVGIG (reference sequence). CDR3 coding DNA: TGTGCCTGGAGGGGCGGGGGGCGGATTGAGCAGTTCTTC. This sequence encodes CAWRGGGRIEQFF.

CDR3 nucleotide sequence: TGTGCCAGCAACCCAGAACTAGCGGGAGTTACTGAGCAGTTCTTC. Residues: CASNPELAGVTEQFF. The genes are TRBV11-2 and TRBJ2-1, with 11 bases identical to TRBD2. The germline V gene has CDR1 SGHAT and CDR2 FQNNGV. With 7 bases clipped from V and 9 bases from J, the junction kept 11 bases outside the gene matches. The CDR3 has 15 amino acids. Looking up the rest from reference TRBV11-2 and TRBJ2-1 gives the full variable domain: EAGVAQSPRYKIIEKRQSVAFWCNPISGHATLYWYQQILGQGPKLLIQFQNNGVVDDSQLPKDRFSAERLKGVDSTLKIQPAKLEDSAVYLCASNPELAGVTEQFFGPGTRLTVL.

The chain couples TRBV18 to TRBJ2-7, with D unclear. The CDR3 runs to 13 residues. The germline V gene has CDR1 KGHSH and CDR2 LQKENI. Trimming took 4 bases from V and 0 from J, leaving 7 bases between them. The CDR3 region is CASSQQSSYEQYF. The CDR3 region has the DNA TGTGCCAGCTCACAACAAAGCTCCTACGAGCAGTACTTC.

CDR3: CARGRLAGSTDTQYF. The DNA for the CDR3 is TGTGCCAGGGGGAGACTAGCGGGGAGCACAGATACGCAGTATTTT. The J gene is TRBJ2-3, the V gene TRBV2; 11 bases are shared with TRBD2. CDR3 length: 15 residues. V shed 9 bases and J 0 bases; nucleotides not matched to a gene: 5. The germline CDR1 and CDR2 sequences are SNHLY and FYNNEI.

The chain carries TRBV18 and TRBJ1-1; D remains ambiguous. Trimming stripped 3 bases from V and 1 base from J, with 6 bases between. Germline V gene data show CDR1 as KGHSH and CDR2 as LQKENI. The CDR3 has 13 amino acids. CDR3 nucleotides: TGTGCCAGCTCACCCGAAGCGAACACTGAAGCTTTCTTT. Protein product: CASSPEANTEAFF.

The rearrangement joins TRBV4-2 to TRBJ2-7; D possibly corresponds to TRBD1 (5 bases). Germline CDR1 LGHNA, CDR2 YNFKEQ. V was trimmed by 2 bases and J by 6 bases, leaving 11 bases between them. The CDR3 length is 13 residues. The CDR3 coding sequence is TGTGCCAGCAGCCAATACACAGGAGCCGAGCAGTACTTC. This translates into CASSQYTGAEQYF.

The V and J genes are TRBV6-6 and TRBJ2-7; TRBD2 aligns across 10 bases. Germline lookup yields CDR1 MNHNY and CDR2 SVGAGI (reference sequence). This CDR3 is 14 amino acids long. V gave up 8 bases and J gave up 6 bases; unmatched junction bases: 10. This chain's CDR3 is CASGAGLAMSEQYF. The CDR3 DNA is TGTGCCAGCGGAGCGGGACTAGCGATGAGCGAGCAGTACTTC.

The rearrangement links TRBV29-1 to TRBJ2-3, with D maybe TRBD2 (5 bases). Per the germline V gene, CDR1 is SQVTM and CDR2 is ANQGSEA. The CDR3 length is 14 residues. Trimming stripped 6 bases from V and 1 base from J, with 14 bases between. The CDR3 is CSVAGPGRTDTQYF. The CDR3 nucleotides read TGCAGCGTGGCGGGCCCAGGACGCACAGATACGCAGTATTTT.

The sample holds one count of this clone. The chain uses TRBV27 and TRBJ2-6; 8 nucleotides match TRBD2. Germline assignment: CDR1 MNHEY and CDR2 SMNVEV (reference sequence). The trim removed 8 bases at V and 3 bases at J, leaving 24 bases unmatched. The CDR3 loop spans 21 amino acids. For the CDR3, the DNA is TGTGCCAGCGATATGTCCCTCCATATCGAGCGGGAGCCTAGTGGGGCCAACGTCCTGACTTTC. It yields the protein CASDMSLHIEREPSGANVLTF.

This rearrangement joins TRBV10-2 to TRBJ2-7; D may be TRBD2 (5 bases). V shed 2 bases and J shed 0 bases, with 11 bases lying between them. The length of the CDR3 is 15 residues. Germline CDR1 WSHSY, CDR2 SAAADI. The chain's CDR3 is CASSEGRVSSYEQYF. As DNA, the CDR3 is TGCGCCAGCAGTGAGGGGCGGGTTAGCTCCTACGAGCAGTACTTC.

This clone has a single count. V and J are TRBV14 and TRBJ1-2, with a tentative D call TRBD1 (6 bases). The V and J ends lost 1 base and 5 bases respectively, with 26 bases between them. The CDR3 runs to 19 residues. Looked up from germline, CDR1 is SGHDN and CDR2 is FVKESK. Here the CDR3 DNA reads TGTGCCAGCAGCCAAGGGTTCCGCGGGCAGGGGCGCGGCCGTTATGGCTACACCTTC. Protein product: CASSQGFRGQGRGRYGYTF.

V usage is TRBV11-2 and J usage is TRBJ2-7, with D possibly matching TRBD1 (6 bases). V lost 5 bases to trimming and J lost 3 bases, with 11 bases between them. The CDR3 loop spans 13 amino acids. The V gene's germline CDR1 is SGHAT and CDR2 FQNNGV. The CDR3 DNA is TGTGCCAGCAGCCCCCCGGACAGCTACGAGCAGTACTTC. It yields the protein CASSPPDSYEQYF.